This T cell receptor (beta chain) was captured in a study of graft-versus-host responses after intestinal transplantation. Study in general: Recipients underwent multivisceral, liver-intestinal, or isolated intestinal transplants.

This clone was seen a few times. As yet, its antigen is unknown. J was trimmed by 5 bases and V by 6 bases; bases with no gene match: 9. CDR3 size: 14 residues. In germline, CDR1 is MNHEY, CDR2 SMNVEV (reference sequence). Assay used: immunoSEQ multiplex PCR; TCRdb lists only in-frame clones, some missing. The sample lists more than 70,000 clones; under 95% were seen once. The source of this sequence is a human donor who was the organ donor for an intestinal transplant. The V gene is TRBV27, the J gene TRBJ2-7, with 8 bases identical to TRBD1. Sequencing was performed on unstimulated CD8+ T cells sorted from spleen or lymph node cells, taken before transplant. CDR3 sequence reads: CASRIAGTGHEQYF. The DNA of the CDR3 is TGTGCCAGCAGAATCGCCGGGACAGGCCACGAGCAGTACTTC.